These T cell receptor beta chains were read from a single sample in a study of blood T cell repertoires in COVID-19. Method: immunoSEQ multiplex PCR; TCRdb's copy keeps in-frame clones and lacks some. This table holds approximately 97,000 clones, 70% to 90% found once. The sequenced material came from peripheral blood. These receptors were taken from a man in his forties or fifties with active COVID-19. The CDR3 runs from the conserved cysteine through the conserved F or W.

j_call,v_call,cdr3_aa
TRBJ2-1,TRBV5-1,CASSLETGDLNEQFF
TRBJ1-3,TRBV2,CASSEGGGPGNTIYF
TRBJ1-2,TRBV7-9,CASSLNSNYGYTF
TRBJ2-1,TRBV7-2,CASSLGRQNNEQFF
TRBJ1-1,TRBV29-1,CSVVPRMNTEAFF
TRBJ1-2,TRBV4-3,CASSQDNAGSGYTF
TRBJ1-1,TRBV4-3,CASSQVSEGYTEAFF
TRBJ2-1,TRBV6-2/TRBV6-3,CASSYSSRPSNEQFF
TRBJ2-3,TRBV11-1,CASSPRGGADTQYF
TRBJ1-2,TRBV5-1,CASSLRPGDGYTF
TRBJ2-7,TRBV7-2,CASSLDPGNYEQYF
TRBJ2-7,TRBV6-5,CASRLGTSGGYEQYF
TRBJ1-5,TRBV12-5,CASGWEEFQPQHF
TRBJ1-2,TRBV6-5,CASTGQGWAF
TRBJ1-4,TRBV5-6,CASSFLGSGGEKLFF
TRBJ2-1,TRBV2,CASRSGSGGANEQFF
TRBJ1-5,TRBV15,CATSRPIQPQHF
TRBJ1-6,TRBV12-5,CASATGQYNSPLHF
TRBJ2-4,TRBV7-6,CASSSNSGLAFAKNIQYF
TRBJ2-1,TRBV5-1,CASSRDRGTDEQFF
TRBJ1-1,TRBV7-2,CASSGRQGVNTEAFF
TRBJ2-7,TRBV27,CASSFQGGHEQYF
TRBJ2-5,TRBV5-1,CASSLYGQIMETQYF
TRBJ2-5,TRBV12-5,CASGLVLNSLGQGETQYF
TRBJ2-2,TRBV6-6,CASALTGGNAGELFF
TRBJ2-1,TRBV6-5,CASSSSGGYNEQFF
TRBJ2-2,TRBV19,CASSLPGGSPGELFF
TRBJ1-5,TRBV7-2,CASSPTGVPNQPQHF